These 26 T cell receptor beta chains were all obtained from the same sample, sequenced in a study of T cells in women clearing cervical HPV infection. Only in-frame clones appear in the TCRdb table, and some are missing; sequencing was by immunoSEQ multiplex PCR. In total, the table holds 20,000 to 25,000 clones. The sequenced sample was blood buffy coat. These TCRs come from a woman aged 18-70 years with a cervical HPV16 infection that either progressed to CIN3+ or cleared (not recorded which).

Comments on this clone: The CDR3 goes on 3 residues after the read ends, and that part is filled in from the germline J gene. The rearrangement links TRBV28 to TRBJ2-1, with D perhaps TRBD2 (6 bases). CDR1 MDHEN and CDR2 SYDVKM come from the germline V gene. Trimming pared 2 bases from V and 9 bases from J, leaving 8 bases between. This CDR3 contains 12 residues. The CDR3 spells CASSLGRGEQFF. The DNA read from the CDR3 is TGTGCCAGCAGTTTAGGGCGGGGTGAG.

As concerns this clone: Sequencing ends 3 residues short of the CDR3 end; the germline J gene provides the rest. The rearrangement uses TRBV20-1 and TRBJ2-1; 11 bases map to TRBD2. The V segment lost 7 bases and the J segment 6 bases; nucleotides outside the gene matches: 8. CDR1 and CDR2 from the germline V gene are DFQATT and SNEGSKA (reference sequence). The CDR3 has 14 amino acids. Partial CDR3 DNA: TGCAGTGGCCGACTAGCGGGGCGGGGCAATGAG. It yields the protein CSGRLAGRGNE. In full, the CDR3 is CSGRLAGRGNEQFF.

The CDR3 sequence: CASSDPGLENEQFF. The sequenced CDR3 bases are TGTGCCAGCAGCGATCCGGGACTAGAAAATGAG. The chain links TRBV2 to TRBJ2-1, with TRBD2 identical over 8 bases. The read ends 3 residues before the CDR3 terminus; that terminus is restored from the germline J gene. The germline V gene encodes CDR1 SNHLY and CDR2 FYNNEI. Losses at the gene ends were 6 bases for V and 7 bases for J; bases not matched to a gene: 8. This CDR3 has 14 residues.

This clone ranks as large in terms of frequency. The CDR3 spells CSAWDFNYNEQFF. The part of the CDR3 DNA that was read is TGCAGTGCTTGGGACTTCAATTACAATGAG. The V and J genes are TRBV20-1 and TRBJ2-1; D is possibly TRBD2 (6 bases). The read falls 3 residues short of the CDR3 end, and the missing part is taken from the germline J gene. There are 13 residues in the CDR3. Trimming took 5 bases from V and 4 from J, leaving 12 bases between them. CDR1 is DFQATT, CDR2 SNEGSKA, per germline (reference sequence).

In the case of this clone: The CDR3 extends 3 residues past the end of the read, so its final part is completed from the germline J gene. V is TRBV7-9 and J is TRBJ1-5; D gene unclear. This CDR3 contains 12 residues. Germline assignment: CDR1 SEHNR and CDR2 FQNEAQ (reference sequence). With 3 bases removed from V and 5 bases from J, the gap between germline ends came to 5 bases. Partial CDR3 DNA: TGTGCCAGCAGCTTCGCAGATCAGCCC. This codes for CASSFADQP. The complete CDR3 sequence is CASSFADQPQHF.

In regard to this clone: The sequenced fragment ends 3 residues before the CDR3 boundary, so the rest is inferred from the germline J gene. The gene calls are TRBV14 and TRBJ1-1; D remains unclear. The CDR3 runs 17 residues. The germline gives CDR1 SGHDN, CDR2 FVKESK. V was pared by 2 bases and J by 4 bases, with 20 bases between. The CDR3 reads CASSQSLLRGFGTEAFF. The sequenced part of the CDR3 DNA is TGTGCCAGCAGCCAAAGCTTACTGCGGGGATTTGGCACTGAA.

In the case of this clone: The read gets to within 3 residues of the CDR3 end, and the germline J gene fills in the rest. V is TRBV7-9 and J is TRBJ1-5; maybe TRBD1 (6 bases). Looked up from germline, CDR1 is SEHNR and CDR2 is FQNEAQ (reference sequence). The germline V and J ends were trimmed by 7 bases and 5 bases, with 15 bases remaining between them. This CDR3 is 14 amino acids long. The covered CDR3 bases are TGTGCCAGCAACAACCTAGGGGGGGATCAGCCC. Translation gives CASNNLGGDQP. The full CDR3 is CASNNLGGDQPQHF.

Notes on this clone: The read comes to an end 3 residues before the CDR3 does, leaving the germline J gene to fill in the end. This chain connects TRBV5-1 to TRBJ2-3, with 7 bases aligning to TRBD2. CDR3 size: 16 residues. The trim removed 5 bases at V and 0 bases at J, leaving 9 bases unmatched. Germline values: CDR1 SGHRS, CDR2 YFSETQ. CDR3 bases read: TGCGCCAGCAGTTCGGGAGGACTCCCTAGCACAGATACG. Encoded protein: CASSSGGLPSTDT. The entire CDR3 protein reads CASSSGGLPSTDTQYF.

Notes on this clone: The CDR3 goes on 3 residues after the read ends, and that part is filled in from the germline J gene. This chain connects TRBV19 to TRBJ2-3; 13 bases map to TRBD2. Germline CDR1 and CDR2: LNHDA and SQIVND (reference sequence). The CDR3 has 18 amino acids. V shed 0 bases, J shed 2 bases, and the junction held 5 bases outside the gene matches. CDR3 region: CASSIELAGGINTDTQYF. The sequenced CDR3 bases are TGTGCCAGTAGTATAGAACTAGCGGGAGGGATAAACACAGATACG.

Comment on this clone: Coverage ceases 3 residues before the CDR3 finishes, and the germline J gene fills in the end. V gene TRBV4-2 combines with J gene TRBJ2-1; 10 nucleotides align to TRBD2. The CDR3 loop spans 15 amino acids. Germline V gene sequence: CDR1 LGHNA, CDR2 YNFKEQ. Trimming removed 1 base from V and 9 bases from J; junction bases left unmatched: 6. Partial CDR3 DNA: TGTGCCAGCAGCCAAGTTCTAGCGGGAGTCGTTGAG. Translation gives CASSQVLAGVVE. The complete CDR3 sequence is CASSQVLAGVVEQFF.

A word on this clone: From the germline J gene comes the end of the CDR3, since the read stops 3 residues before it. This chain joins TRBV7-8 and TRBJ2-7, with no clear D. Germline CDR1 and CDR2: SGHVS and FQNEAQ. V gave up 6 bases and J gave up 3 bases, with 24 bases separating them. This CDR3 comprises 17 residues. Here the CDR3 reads CASSLENLPRFGYEQYF. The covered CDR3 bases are TGTGCCAGCAGTCTCGAAAACCTTCCCAGGTTTGGCTACGAG.

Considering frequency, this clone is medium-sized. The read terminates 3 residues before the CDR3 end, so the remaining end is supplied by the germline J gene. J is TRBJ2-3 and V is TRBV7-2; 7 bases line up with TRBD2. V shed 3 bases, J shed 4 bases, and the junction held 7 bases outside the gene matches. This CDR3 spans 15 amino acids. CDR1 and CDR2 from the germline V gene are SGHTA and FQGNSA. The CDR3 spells CASSFAGRVSDTQYF. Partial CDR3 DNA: TGTGCCAGCAGCTTCGCAGGGAGGGTATCAGATACG.

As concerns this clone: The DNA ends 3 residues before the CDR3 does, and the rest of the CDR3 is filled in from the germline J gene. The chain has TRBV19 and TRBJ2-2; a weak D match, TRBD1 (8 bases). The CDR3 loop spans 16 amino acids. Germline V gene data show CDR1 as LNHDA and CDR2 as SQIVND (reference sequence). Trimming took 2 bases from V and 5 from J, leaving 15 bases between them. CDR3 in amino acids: CASSITGQGLTGELFF. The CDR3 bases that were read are TGTGCCAGTAGTATAACAGGACAGGGACTAACCGGGGAG.

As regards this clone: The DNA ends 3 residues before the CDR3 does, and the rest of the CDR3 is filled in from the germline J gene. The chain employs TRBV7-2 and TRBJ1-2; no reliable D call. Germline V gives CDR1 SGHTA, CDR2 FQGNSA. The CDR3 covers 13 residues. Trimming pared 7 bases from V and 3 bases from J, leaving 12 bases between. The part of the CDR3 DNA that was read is TGTGCCAGCACCGCAGAGGGCCACTATGGC. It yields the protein CASTAEGHYG. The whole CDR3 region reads CASTAEGHYGYTF.

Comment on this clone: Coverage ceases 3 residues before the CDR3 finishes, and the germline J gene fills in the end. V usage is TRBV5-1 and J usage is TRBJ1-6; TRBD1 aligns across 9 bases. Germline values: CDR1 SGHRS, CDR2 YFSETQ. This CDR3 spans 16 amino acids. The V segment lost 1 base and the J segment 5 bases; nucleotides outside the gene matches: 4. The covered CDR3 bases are TGCGCCAGCAGCTTGCTCGGGACAGGGAATAATTCACCC. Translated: CASSLLGTGNNSP. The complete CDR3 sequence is CASSLLGTGNNSPLHF.

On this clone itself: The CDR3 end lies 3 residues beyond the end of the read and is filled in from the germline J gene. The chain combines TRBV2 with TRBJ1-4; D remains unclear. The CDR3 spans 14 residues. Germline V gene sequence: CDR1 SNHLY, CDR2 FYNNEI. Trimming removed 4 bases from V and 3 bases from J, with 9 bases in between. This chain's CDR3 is CASSVWAANEKLFF. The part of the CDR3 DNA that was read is TGTGCCAGCAGTGTGTGGGCCGCTAATGAAAAA.

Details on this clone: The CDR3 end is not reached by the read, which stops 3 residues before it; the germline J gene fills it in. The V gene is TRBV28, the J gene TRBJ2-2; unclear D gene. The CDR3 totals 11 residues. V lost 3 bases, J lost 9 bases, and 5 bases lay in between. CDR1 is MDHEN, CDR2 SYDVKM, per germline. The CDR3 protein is CASSLRRELFF. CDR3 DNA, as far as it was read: TGTGCCAGCAGTTTGAGGCGGGAG.

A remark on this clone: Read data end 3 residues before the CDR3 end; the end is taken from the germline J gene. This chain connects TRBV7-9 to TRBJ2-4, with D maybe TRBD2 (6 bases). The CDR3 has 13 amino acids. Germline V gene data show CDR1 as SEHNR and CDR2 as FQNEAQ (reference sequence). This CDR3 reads CASSLDGGGGQYF. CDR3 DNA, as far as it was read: TGTGCCAGCAGCTTAGACGGGGGAGGCGGT.

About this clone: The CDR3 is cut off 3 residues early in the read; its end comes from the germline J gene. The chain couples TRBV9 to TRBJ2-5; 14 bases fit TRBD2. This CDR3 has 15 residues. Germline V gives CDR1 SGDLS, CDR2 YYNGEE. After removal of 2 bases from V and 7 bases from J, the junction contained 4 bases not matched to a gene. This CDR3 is CASSVTSGRDGTQYF. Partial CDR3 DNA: TGTGCCAGCAGCGTGACTAGCGGGAGGGATGGGACC.

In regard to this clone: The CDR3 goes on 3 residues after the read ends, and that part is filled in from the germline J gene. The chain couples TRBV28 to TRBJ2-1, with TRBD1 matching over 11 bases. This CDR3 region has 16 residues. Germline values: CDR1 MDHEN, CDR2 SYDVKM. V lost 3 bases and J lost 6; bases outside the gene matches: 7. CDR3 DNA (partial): TGTGCCAGCAGTTTCAGTCCGGGACAGGGGGGCAATGAG. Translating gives CASSFSPGQGGNE. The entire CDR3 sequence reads CASSFSPGQGGNEQFF.

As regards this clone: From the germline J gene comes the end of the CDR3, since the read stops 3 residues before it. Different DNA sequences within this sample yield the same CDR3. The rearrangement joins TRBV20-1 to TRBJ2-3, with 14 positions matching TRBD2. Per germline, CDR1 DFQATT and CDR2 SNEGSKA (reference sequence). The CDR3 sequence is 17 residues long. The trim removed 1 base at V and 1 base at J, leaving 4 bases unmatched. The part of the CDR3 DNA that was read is TGCAGTGCTAGAGTGGGGACTAGCGGGAGTGGCACAGATACG. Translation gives CSARVGTSGSGTDT. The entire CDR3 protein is CSARVGTSGSGTDTQYF.

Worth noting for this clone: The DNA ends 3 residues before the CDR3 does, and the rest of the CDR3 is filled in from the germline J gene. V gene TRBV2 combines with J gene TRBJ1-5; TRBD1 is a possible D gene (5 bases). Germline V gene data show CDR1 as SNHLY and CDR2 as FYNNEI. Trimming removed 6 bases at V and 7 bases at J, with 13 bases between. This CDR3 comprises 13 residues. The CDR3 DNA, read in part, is TGTGCCAGCAGACCCGGGGCGGGGCAGCCC. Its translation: CASRPGAGQP. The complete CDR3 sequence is CASRPGAGQPQHF.

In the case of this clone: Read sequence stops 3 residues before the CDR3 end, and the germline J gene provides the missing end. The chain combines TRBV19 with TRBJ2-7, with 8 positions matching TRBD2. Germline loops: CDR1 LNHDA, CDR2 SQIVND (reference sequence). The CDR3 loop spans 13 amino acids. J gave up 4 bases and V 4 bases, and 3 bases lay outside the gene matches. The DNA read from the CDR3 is TGTGCCAGTAGTAGGACTAGCCTTTACGAG. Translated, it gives CASSRTSLYE. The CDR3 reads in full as CASSRTSLYEQYF.

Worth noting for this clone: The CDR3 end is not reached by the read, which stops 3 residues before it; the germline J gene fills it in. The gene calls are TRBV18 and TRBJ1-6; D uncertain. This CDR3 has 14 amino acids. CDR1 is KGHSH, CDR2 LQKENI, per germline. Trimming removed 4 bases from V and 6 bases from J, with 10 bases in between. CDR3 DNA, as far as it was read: TGTGCCAGCTCACGCCTCGGGGTTAATTCACCC. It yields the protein CASSRLGVNSP. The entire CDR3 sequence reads CASSRLGVNSPLHF.

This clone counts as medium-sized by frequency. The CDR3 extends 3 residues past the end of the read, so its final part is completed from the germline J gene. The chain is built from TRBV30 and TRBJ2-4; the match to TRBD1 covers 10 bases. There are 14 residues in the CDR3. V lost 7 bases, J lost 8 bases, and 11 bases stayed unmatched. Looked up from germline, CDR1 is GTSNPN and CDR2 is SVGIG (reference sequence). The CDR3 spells CASKGDRGPDIQYF. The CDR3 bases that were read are TGTGCCTCCAAGGGGGACAGGGGTCCGGACATT.

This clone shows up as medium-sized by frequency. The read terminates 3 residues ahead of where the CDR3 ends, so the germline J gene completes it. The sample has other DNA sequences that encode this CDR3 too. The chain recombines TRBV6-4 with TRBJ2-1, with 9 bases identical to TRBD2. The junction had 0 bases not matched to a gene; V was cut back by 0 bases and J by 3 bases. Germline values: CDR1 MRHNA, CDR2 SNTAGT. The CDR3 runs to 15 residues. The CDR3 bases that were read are TGTGCCAGCAGTGACTCTAGCGGGAGCTACAATGAG. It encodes CASSDSSGSYNE. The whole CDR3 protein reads CASSDSSGSYNEQFF.